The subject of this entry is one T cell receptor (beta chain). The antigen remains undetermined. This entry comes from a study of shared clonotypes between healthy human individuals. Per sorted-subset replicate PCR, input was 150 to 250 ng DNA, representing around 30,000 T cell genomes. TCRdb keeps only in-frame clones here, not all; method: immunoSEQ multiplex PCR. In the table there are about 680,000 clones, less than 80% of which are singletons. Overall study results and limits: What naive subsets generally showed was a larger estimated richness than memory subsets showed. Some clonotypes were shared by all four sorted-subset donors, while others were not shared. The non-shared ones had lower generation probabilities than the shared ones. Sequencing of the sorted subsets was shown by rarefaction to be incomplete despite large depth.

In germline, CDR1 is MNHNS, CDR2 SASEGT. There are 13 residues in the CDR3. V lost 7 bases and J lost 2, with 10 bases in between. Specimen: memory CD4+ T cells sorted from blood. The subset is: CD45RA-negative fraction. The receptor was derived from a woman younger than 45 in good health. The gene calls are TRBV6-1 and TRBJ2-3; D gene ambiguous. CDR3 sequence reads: CASIRGNTDTQYF. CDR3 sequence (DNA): TGTGCCAGCATCCGTGGAAACACAGATACGCAGTATTTT.